These T cell receptor beta chains were read from a single sample in a study of regulatory T cells in long-lasting Graves disease. One entry per CDR3 protein, called by TCRdb with MiXCR from the multiplex PCR reads. The sample holds 250,000 or so distinct CDR3 sequences, roughly 18% seen once. A further study also used this sample, focusing on T cells in Graves' hyperthyroidism and ophthalmopathy.

This sample comprised peripheral blood mononuclear cells (PBMCs), obtained at new diagnosis, from a patient treated with antithyroid drugs. These receptor sequences come from a woman under 40 with Graves disease. Both conserved end residues are part of each CDR3. Fields, in order: D gene, J gene, clone size, V gene, CDR3 DNA, CDR3 protein. The D gene is left open where the match is weak. A row's size may be missing; if present it is once, few, many or a size class.

d_call: .
j_call: TRBJ2-1
clone_size: .
v_call: TRBV7-3
cdr3_nt: TGTGCCAGCAGCGGGTGGGTCGTCGGGGCCTACAATGAGCAGTTCTTC
cdr3_aa: CASSGWVVGAYNEQFF

d_call: TRBD2
j_call: TRBJ2-3
clone_size: .
v_call: TRBV28
cdr3_nt: TGTGCCAGCAGCTTGGGGGCTAGCGGGGGGGCAGATACGCAGTATTTT
cdr3_aa: CASSLGASGGADTQYF

d_call: TRBD2
j_call: TRBJ2-5
clone_size: many
v_call: TRBV6-1
cdr3_nt: TGTGCCAGCAGGGCGGGGGTCGGTGGGGAGACCCAGTACTTC
cdr3_aa: CASRAGVGGETQYF

d_call: TRBD2
j_call: TRBJ2-7
clone_size: .
v_call: TRBV7-3
cdr3_nt: TGTGCCAGCAGCGCCGCCTCGGGGGGGGGTGGCTACGAGCAGTACTTC
cdr3_aa: CASSAASGGGGYEQYF

d_call: .
j_call: TRBJ1-5
clone_size: many
v_call: TRBV20-1
cdr3_nt: TGCAGTGCCGGACAGAACTTAGATCAGCCCCAGCATTTT
cdr3_aa: CSAGQNLDQPQHF

d_call: .
j_call: TRBJ1-2
clone_size: .
v_call: TRBV9
cdr3_nt: TGTGCCAGCAGCGGTCAAACTAACTATGGCTACACCTTC
cdr3_aa: CASSGQTNYGYTF

d_call: .
j_call: TRBJ2-4
clone_size: many
v_call: TRBV7-2
cdr3_nt: TGTGCCAGCAGCCCAAGGCCTGGGGGGCGAGGTAACATTCAGTACTTC
cdr3_aa: CASSPRPGGRGNIQYF

d_call: .
j_call: TRBJ1-3
clone_size: many
v_call: TRBV6-1
cdr3_nt: TGTGCCAGCAGTGAAGATTACTTCTCTGGAAACACCATATATTTT
cdr3_aa: CASSEDYFSGNTIYF

d_call: .
j_call: TRBJ2-5
clone_size: many
v_call: TRBV12-3/TRBV12-4
cdr3_nt: TGTGCCAGCAGTCATTGGGACACAGGTAGTCCCGGAGAGACCCAGTACTTC
cdr3_aa: CASSHWDTGSPGETQYF

d_call: TRBD2
j_call: TRBJ2-7
clone_size: .
v_call: TRBV18
cdr3_nt: TGTGCCAGCTCACCGCAACTAGCGGGGGGCGACATTGTGTACTTC
cdr3_aa: CASSPQLAGGDIVYF

d_call: .
j_call: TRBJ1-2
clone_size: many
v_call: TRBV5-1
cdr3_nt: TGCGCCAGCAGCCCGCAGGAGGGTTATGGCTACACCTTC
cdr3_aa: CASSPQEGYGYTF

d_call: .
j_call: TRBJ1-6
clone_size: many
v_call: TRBV7-2
cdr3_nt: TGTGCCAGCAGCTTAAGGTTTTCCTATAATTCACCCCTCCACTTT
cdr3_aa: CASSLRFSYNSPLHF

d_call: .
j_call: TRBJ2-7
clone_size: many
v_call: TRBV2
cdr3_nt: TGTGCCAGCAGCGTCGACGGCCCCTACGAGCAGTACTTC
cdr3_aa: CASSVDGPYEQYF

d_call: .
j_call: TRBJ1-2
clone_size: .
v_call: TRBV18
cdr3_nt: TGTGCCAGCTCACCGCCTTACGGGACACAATATGGCTACACCTTC
cdr3_aa: CASSPPYGTQYGYTF

d_call: .
j_call: TRBJ2-7
clone_size: many
v_call: TRBV20-1
cdr3_nt: TGCAGTGCTAGGGGGGGGCGGGGGCGCGAGCAGTACTTC
cdr3_aa: CSARGGRGREQYF

d_call: .
j_call: TRBJ2-3
clone_size: .
v_call: TRBV19
cdr3_nt: TGTGCCAGTAGTGACTTGTTGGATACGCAGTATTTT
cdr3_aa: CASSDLLDTQYF

d_call: TRBD1
j_call: TRBJ1-1
clone_size: many
v_call: TRBV20-1
cdr3_nt: TGCAGTGCTAGAGAAAATGCGGGACAGGTGAACACTGAAGCTTTCTTT
cdr3_aa: CSARENAGQVNTEAFF

d_call: TRBD2
j_call: TRBJ2-3
clone_size: .
v_call: TRBV20-1
cdr3_nt: TGCAGTGCTCCCCGTAACGGACTAGCGGGGGGGGCAAATCCAGATACGCAGTATTTT
cdr3_aa: CSAPRNGLAGGANPDTQYF